The table lists the clone carrying this T cell receptor beta chain with a few counts. What it recognizes is unknown. The data stem from a study of beta chain features in type 1 diabetes. Findings of the study overall: A cDNA-based sequencing approach could over-represent cells with high TCR expression. Naive, central memory and Treg TCRB repertoires appeared more alike in patients than in healthy donors.

What was sequenced were expressed TCRB transcripts, since all of the isolated RNA had been reverse transcribed. Repertoires were generated with immunoSEQ multiplex PCR, while TCRdb's copy carries only in-frame clones and drops some. Seen here are 250,000 to 350,000 clones, about 10% observed once, and the top ten hold roughly 0.014%. Trimming left V 5 bases short and J 2 bases short, with 9 bases between. The CDR3 runs to 13 residues. From germline, CDR1 is KGHSH and CDR2 LQKENI. The receptor comes from a woman aged 30 to 39 in good health. Sequencing was done on a sample of naive CD4+ T cells from blood. This chain uses TRBV18 with TRBJ2-5; the D gene is possibly TRBD2 (6 bases). The CDR3 loop is CASSGTVQETQYF. The CDR3 coding sequence is TGTGCCAGCTCAGGGACTGTACAAGAGACCCAGTACTTC.